Below, 29 T cell receptor beta chains from the same sample are listed, as sequenced in a study of regulatory T cells in long-lasting Graves disease. Assembly of TCR beta libraries relied on iRepertoire HTBI primers together with Arm-PCR of CDR3 regions. TCRdb itself ran the multiplex PCR reads through MiXCR, one entry per CDR3 protein. The sample has some 500,000 distinct CDR3 sequences; 15% to 20% are singletons. Documented time point: newly diagnosed GD, antithyroid drugs for less than 3 months. PBMC RNA was the source of the TCR library. Another study also made use of these data, one on T cells in Graves' hyperthyroidism and ophthalmopathy.

The sequencing used peripheral blood mononuclear cells (PBMCs), collected at new diagnosis, from a patient treated with antithyroid drugs. These receptor sequences come from a woman aged 35 to 60 with Graves disease.

This clonotype has only a few counts. V gene TRBV10-1 combines with J gene TRBJ2-1; 8 bases fit TRBD2. With V trimmed by 1 base and J by 9 bases, 11 bases remained unmatched. CDR3 length equals 16 residues. CDR1 is WNHNN and CDR2 is SYGVQD in the germline V gene (reference sequence). The CDR3 bases are TGCGCCAGCAGTGAGTATGCCGGGGGGGGGCCATCTGAGCAGTTCTTC. Amino acids: CASSEYAGGGPSEQFF.

Of note for this clonotype: A read error may be the cause here, since a much bigger clone is one base away. V is TRBV12-3 or TRBV12-4 and J is TRBJ1-5; D is perhaps TRBD1 (6 bases). The CDR3 extends over 15 amino acids. The germline V and J ends were trimmed by 7 bases and 2 bases, with 15 bases remaining between them. CDR3 in DNA: TGTGCCAGCACAACAGGGTCCTATGGCAATCAGCCCCAGCATTTT. Protein: CASTTGSYGNQPQHF.

This clonotype was counted at least ten times. The V and J genes are TRBV6-1 and TRBJ1-3, with D uncertain. V lost 6 bases and J lost 0, with 12 bases in between. The CDR3 covers 15 residues. CDR1 is MNHNS, CDR2 SASEGT, per germline. CDR3 loop: CASRRGAHSGNTIYF. In DNA form, the CDR3 reads TGTGCCAGCAGGAGAGGAGCACACTCTGGAAACACCATATATTTT.

On this clonotype itself: A read error may explain this, as a much larger clone is one base away. The CDR3: CASSLRDRVANEQFF. The DNA of the CDR3 is TGTGCCAGCAGCCTCCGGGACAGGGTAGCGAATGAGCAGTTCTTC. This chain joins TRBV2 and TRBJ2-1; 9 bases are shared with TRBD1. CDR3 length: 15 residues. The germline gives CDR1 SNHLY, CDR2 FYNNEI. V shed 6 bases, J shed 7 bases, and the junction held 10 bases outside the gene matches.

About this clonotype: A much larger clone lies one base from this, so it may be a read error. This chain links TRBV11-2 with TRBJ2-2; D possibly matches TRBD1 or TRBD2 (5 bases each). Germline V gene data show CDR1 as SGHAT and CDR2 as FQNNGV. The CDR3 loop spans 16 amino acids. V lost 2 bases to trimming and J lost 1 base, with 11 bases between them. The CDR3 spells CASSLWDLMNTGELFF. The CDR3 DNA follows: TGTGCCAGCAGCTTATGGGACCTCATGAACACCGGGGAGCTGTTTTTT.

This clonotype was recorded at least ten times. V and J are TRBV18 and TRBJ2-1, with 9 bases matching TRBD1. V lost 3 bases and J lost 0; bases outside the gene matches: 3. The CDR3 is 16 amino acids. Germline CDR1 KGHSH, CDR2 LQKENI. The CDR3, as DNA: TGTGCCAGCTCACCGATGACAGGGGGCTCCTACAATGAGCAGTTCTTC. This sequence encodes CASSPMTGGSYNEQFF.

In its sample, this clonotype was seen many times. The chain uses TRBV20-1 and TRBJ1-1, with D unclear. CDR3 size: 12 residues. Germline V lookup: CDR1 DFQATT, CDR2 SNEGSKA (reference sequence). The germline V and J ends were trimmed by 5 bases and 10 bases, with 17 bases remaining between them. The CDR3 spells CSAAWETSGAFF. The DNA for the CDR3 is TGCAGTGCTGCCTGGGAGACGTCTGGAGCTTTCTTT.

This clonotype was observed many times. The V and J genes are TRBV6-5 and TRBJ2-5; maybe TRBD2 (6 bases). The V gene's germline CDR1 is MNHEY and CDR2 SVGAGI. This CDR3 is 13 amino acids long. Trimming stripped 2 bases from V and 6 bases from J, with 10 bases between. The CDR3 DNA sequence: TGTGCCAGCAGTTACCGGGGGATGAAGACCCAGTACTTC. This translates into CASSYRGMKTQYF.

This clonotype came up a few times. This chain uses TRBV27 with TRBJ2-3; 9 bases fit TRBD2. CDR1 is MNHEY and CDR2 is SMNVEV in the germline V gene (reference sequence). This CDR3 region has 16 residues. With 5 bases clipped from V and 0 bases from J, the junction kept 6 bases outside the gene matches. This CDR3 reads CASSLGTSHSTDTQYF. CDR3 DNA sequence: TGTGCCAGCAGTCTCGGGACTAGCCACAGCACAGATACGCAGTATTTT.

The chain links TRBV18 to TRBJ1-3; D is unresolved. CDR1 is KGHSH, CDR2 LQKENI, per germline. CDR3 length: 15 residues. V was cut by 2 bases and J by 3 bases, with 11 bases left in between. The CDR3 loop is CASSPKSVGGNTIYF. CDR3 sequence (DNA): TGTGCCAGCTCACCAAAGTCCGTAGGTGGAAACACCATATATTTT.

At least ten counts were recorded for this clonotype. The chain uses TRBV18 and TRBJ1-1; D unclear. Trimming stripped 2 bases from V and 1 base from J, with 8 bases between. Germline loops: CDR1 KGHSH, CDR2 LQKENI. The CDR3 consists of 14 residues. This chain's CDR3 is CASSPGMGNTEAFF. Written as DNA, the CDR3 is TGTGCCAGCTCACCAGGGATGGGGAACACTGAAGCTTTCTTT.

This clonotype was seen at least ten times. J is TRBJ2-1 and V is TRBV7-3; weak D call: TRBD1 (6 bases). Germline V lookup: CDR1 SGHTA, CDR2 FQGTGA. V gave up 2 bases and J gave up 7 bases, with 9 bases separating them. This CDR3 region has 13 residues. CDR3 amino acids: CASSLPGQNEQFF. In DNA form, the CDR3 reads TGTGCCAGCAGCTTACCAGGACAGAATGAGCAGTTCTTC.

This clonotype was counted only a few times. The CDR3 is CASSSPPGLQNIQYF. CDR3 bases: TGTGCCAGCAGCTCCCCTCCGGGACTCCAAAACATTCAGTACTTC. The chain joins TRBV28 to TRBJ2-4; possible D gene TRBD2, 6 bases. V was trimmed by 6 bases and J by 5 bases, leaving 17 bases between them. Germline CDR1 MDHEN, CDR2 SYDVKM. The CDR3 sequence is 15 residues long.

V is TRBV10-3 and J is TRBJ1-1, with 9 nucleotides matching TRBD1. V gave up 3 bases and J gave up 11 bases; unmatched junction bases: 7. The CDR3 totals 13 residues. Germline values: CDR1 ENHRY, CDR2 SYGVKD. CDR3 in DNA: TGTGCCATCAGTGAATTGGACAGGGGCTATGCTTTCTTT. Its translation is CAISELDRGYAFF.

The rearrangement joins TRBV11-3 to TRBJ2-3, with 16 bases matching TRBD2. Unmatched junction bases numbered 8, after V lost 4 bases and J lost 1 base. The CDR3 is 19 amino acids. Germline V gene sequence: CDR1 SGHNT, CDR2 YENEEA. This chain's CDR3 is CASSSGTSGGAIGTDTQYF. The CDR3 DNA follows: TGTGCCAGCAGCTCCGGGACTAGCGGGGGGGCAATCGGCACAGATACGCAGTATTTT.

Of note for this clonotype: A clone one base away is much larger, so this may be a read error. The V and J genes are TRBV30 and TRBJ2-3, with 11 bases lining up with TRBD2. The trim removed 2 bases at V and 0 bases at J, leaving 4 bases unmatched. Per the germline V gene, CDR1 is GTSNPN and CDR2 is SVGIG (reference sequence). CDR3 length: 16 amino acids. This CDR3 is CAWSLAGGPSTDTQYF. In nucleotides, the CDR3 is TGTGCCTGGAGTTTAGCGGGGGGGCCCAGCACAGATACGCAGTATTTT.

Many counts were recorded for this clonotype. The V and J genes are TRBV20-1 and TRBJ2-1, with D maybe TRBD2 (5 bases). The CDR3 is made up of 16 amino acids. CDR1 is DFQATT, CDR2 SNEGSKA, per germline (reference sequence). The germline V and J ends were trimmed by 5 bases and 0 bases, with 17 bases remaining between them. Here the CDR3 DNA reads TGCAGTGCTCCGACGGGCGGGCCGAGCTCCTACAATGAGCAGTTCTTC. This encodes CSAPTGGPSSYNEQFF.

The J gene is TRBJ2-7, the V gene TRBV20-1; TRBD2 is a possible D gene (5 bases). The CDR3 extends over 12 amino acids. Germline CDR1 DFQATT, CDR2 SNEGSKA (reference sequence). Trimming took off 6 bases at V and 2 bases at J, with 11 bases between the two ends. This chain's CDR3 is CSAGGSTYEQYF. The CDR3 region has the DNA TGCAGTGCCGGCGGGTCGACCTACGAGCAGTACTTC.

This clonotype came up many times. This chain joins TRBV15 and TRBJ1-2; maybe TRBD1 (5 bases). The CDR3 covers 12 residues. Per the germline V gene, CDR1 is LNHNV and CDR2 is YYDKDF (reference sequence). V lost 2 bases to trimming and J lost 7 bases, with 8 bases between them. CDR3 protein: CATSRPGGGYTF. In DNA form, the CDR3 reads TGTGCCACCAGCAGACCTGGGGGTGGCTACACCTTC.

The rearrangement uses TRBV25-1 and TRBJ1-5; no firm D call. V was shortened by 6 bases and J by 0 bases, with 6 bases between the two germline ends. CDR1 MGHDK and CDR2 SYGVNS come from the germline V gene. The CDR3 is 13 residues long. Here the CDR3 reads CASSMNSNQPQHF. CDR3 DNA sequence: TGTGCCAGCAGCATGAATAGCAATCAGCCCCAGCATTTT.

This clonotype was picked up many times. CDR3 sequence: CASSRTEKLFF. The CDR3, as DNA: TGTGCCAGCAGCCGGACTGAAAAACTGTTTTTT. The V gene is TRBV11-2, the J gene TRBJ1-4; D not certain. Germline V gene data show CDR1 as SGHAT and CDR2 as FQNNGV. The CDR3 length is 11 residues. Trimming left V 5 bases short and J 7 bases short, with 5 bases between.

At least ten counts were recorded for this clonotype. This chain connects TRBV6-1 to TRBJ1-5; D is uncertain. The V and J ends lost 2 bases and 1 base respectively, with 12 bases between them. Looked up from germline, CDR1 is MNHNS and CDR2 is SASEGT. CDR3 length equals 16 residues. The CDR3 sequence: CASSEWAGVSNQPQHF. In DNA, the CDR3 is TGTGCCAGCAGTGAATGGGCGGGCGTGAGCAATCAGCCCCAGCATTTT.

Points on this clonotype: One base away lies a much larger clone, so this may be a sequencing read error. The chain uses TRBV5-1 and TRBJ2-3, with 13 bases identical to TRBD2. The CDR3 spans 15 residues. The V gene end was trimmed by 7 bases and the J gene end by 4 bases; junction bases not matched to a gene: 6. CDR1 SGHRS and CDR2 YFSETQ come from the germline V gene. The DNA for the CDR3 is TGCGCCAGCGGCGGACTAGCGGGGGCCCCAGATACGCAGTATTTT. Its translation: CASGGLAGAPDTQYF. Filled out from reference TRBV5-1 and TRBJ2-3, the complete variable domain reads KAGVTQTPRYLIKTRGQQVTLSCSPISGHRSVSWYQQTPGQGLQFLFEYFSETQRNKGNFPGRFSGRQFSNSRSEMNVSTLELGDSALYLCASGGLAGAPDTQYFGPGTRLTVL.

This clonotype was counted a few times. The chain employs TRBV18 and TRBJ2-2; D is unresolved. There are 13 residues in the CDR3. Germline CDR1 and CDR2: KGHSH and LQKENI. The germline V and J ends were trimmed by 0 bases and 6 bases, with 5 bases remaining between them. CDR3 sequence: CASSPPLPGELFF. The DNA for the CDR3 is TGTGCCAGCTCACCACCTCTTCCCGGGGAGCTGTTTTTT.

The chain has TRBV18 and TRBJ2-1; the match to TRBD2 covers 7 bases. The J call may be faulty, since TRBJ2-5 better matches the DNA end. CDR1 and CDR2 (germline): KGHSH, LQKENI. CDR3 length: 13 residues. The DNA of the CDR3 is TGTGCCAGCTCACTAGGACTAGAAGGGACCCAGTACTTC. Translation gives CASSLGLEGTQYF.

J is TRBJ2-3 and V is TRBV5-1, with D maybe TRBD2 (5 bases). Trimming cost V 4 bases and J 1 base, with 10 bases left between them. Germline V gives CDR1 SGHRS, CDR2 YFSETQ. CDR3 size: 14 residues. The CDR3 region is CASSDGIRTDTQYF. CDR3 nucleotide sequence: TGCGCCAGCAGCGACGGGATCCGCACAGATACGCAGTATTTT. Variable domain in full (rest from reference TRBV5-1 and TRBJ2-3): KAGVTQTPRYLIKTRGQQVTLSCSPISGHRSVSWYQQTPGQGLQFLFEYFSETQRNKGNFPGRFSGRQFSNSRSEMNVSTLELGDSALYLCASSDGIRTDTQYFGPGTRLTVL.

This clonotype was seen ten or more times. V and J are TRBV5-1 and TRBJ2-1; a weak D match, TRBD2 (7 bases). V lost 3 bases and J lost 2, with 18 bases in between. CDR1 and CDR2 from the germline V gene are SGHRS and YFSETQ. The length of the CDR3 is 17 residues. In DNA, the CDR3 is TGCGCCAGCAGCTCCAAACCGAGCGGGACAACCTACAATGAGCAGTTCTTC. Translation: CASSSKPSGTTYNEQFF.

This clonotype was seen a handful of times. A junction boundary mismatches the germline segment, possibly from a read error. The CDR3 nucleotides are TGTGCCAGCAGCTTTAAGGAGCGCGGGGAGCTGGTTTTT. This codes for CASSFKERGELVF. The V call is TRBV11-2, the J call TRBJ2-2; D possibly corresponds to TRBD2 (6 bases). Germline V lookup: CDR1 SGHAT, CDR2 FQNNGV. The CDR3 consists of 13 residues. The entire variable domain, with the rest obtained from reference TRBV11-2 and TRBJ2-2, is as follows: EAGVAQSPRYKIIEKRQSVAFWCNPISGHATLYWYQQILGQGPKLLIQFQNNGVVDDSQLPKDRFSAERLKGVDSTLKIQPAKLEDSAVYLCASSFKERGELVFGEGSRLTVL.

The chain couples TRBV6-2 or TRBV6-3 to TRBJ2-7; 9 bases line up with TRBD1. Looked up from germline, CDR1 is MNHEY and CDR2 is SVGEGT. V dropped 6 bases and J dropped 4; count of bases not matched to a gene: 10. This CDR3 has 15 residues. This CDR3 reads CASRPGQGSFYEQYF. CDR3 DNA: TGTGCCAGCAGACCCGGACAGGGGAGTTTTTACGAGCAGTACTTC.